The rows below give T cell receptor beta chains drawn from one sample of a study of T cell responses to AZD1222 COVID-19 vaccine. This table comes from immunoSEQ multiplex PCR, and its TCRdb copy is limited to in-frame clones, with some not included. The data show under 200,000 clones, just over 90% seen once. The sample in question was peripheral blood, obtained 28 days after the second dose of the MenACWY control vaccine. The receptors originated from an adult who received the MenACWY meningococcal vaccine as a control. Each CDR3 is given with its conserved first and last residue. The D gene is left open where the match is weak. Only some rows state a clone size, as once, few, many or a class for expanded clones.

V gene: TRBV10-1; D gene: -; clone size: -; J gene: TRBJ2-2; CDR3 DNA: TGCGCCAGCAGTGAGTCGGCGGGCCGGGAGCTGTTTTTT; CDR3 protein: CASSESAGRELFF
V gene: TRBV5-1; D gene: -; clone size: once; J gene: TRBJ1-6; CDR3 DNA: TGCGCCAGCAGCTTACAGAGCTCCTATAATTCACCCCTCCACTTT; CDR3 protein: CASSLQSSYNSPLHF
V gene: TRBV24-1; D gene: TRBD2; clone size: -; J gene: TRBJ2-3; CDR3 DNA: TGTGCCACCAGTGAACCTAGCGGGGACACAGATACGCAGTATTTT; CDR3 protein: CATSEPSGDTDTQYF
V gene: TRBV2; D gene: TRBD1; clone size: -; J gene: TRBJ2-1; CDR3 DNA: TGTGCCAGCAGTGACAGACAGGGGGCCTACAATGAGCAGTTCTTC; CDR3 protein: CASSDRQGAYNEQFF
V gene: TRBV12-5; D gene: TRBD1; clone size: -; J gene: TRBJ2-1; CDR3 DNA: TGTGCTAGTGGTTCCGGACAGGGAGCCTACAATGAGCAGTTCTTC; CDR3 protein: CASGSGQGAYNEQFF
V gene: TRBV27; D gene: -; clone size: medium-sized; J gene: TRBJ2-7; CDR3 DNA: TGTGCCAGCAGTTTCTACGGGACATCTACCTACGAGCAGTACTTC; CDR3 protein: CASSFYGTSTYEQYF
V gene: TRBV28; D gene: TRBD1; clone size: -; J gene: TRBJ1-4; CDR3 DNA: TGTGCCAGCAGTTCCGCCGGGACAGGGGAGAGTAATGAAAAACTGTTTTTT; CDR3 protein: CASSSAGTGESNEKLFF
V gene: TRBV5-1; D gene: -; clone size: -; J gene: TRBJ2-7; CDR3 DNA: TGCGCCAGCAGCTCATCAGGGTCCTACGAGCAGTACTTC; CDR3 protein: CASSSSGSYEQYF
V gene: TRBV20-1; D gene: -; clone size: once; J gene: TRBJ1-2; CDR3 DNA: TGCAGTGCGGGGGGGCCGGGCGGCTACACCTTC; CDR3 protein: CSAGGPGGYTF
V gene: TRBV19; D gene: TRBD1; clone size: -; J gene: TRBJ1-1; CDR3 DNA: TGTGCCAGTAGTTCGGTGACAGGGCTGAAAACTGAAGCTTTCTTT; CDR3 protein: CASSSVTGLKTEAFF
V gene: TRBV6-5; D gene: -; clone size: -; J gene: TRBJ2-7; CDR3 DNA: TGTGCCACCTACCGGGCCACGGGCGAGCAGTACTTC; CDR3 protein: CATYRATGEQYF
V gene: TRBV19; D gene: TRBD2; clone size: -; J gene: TRBJ2-3; CDR3 DNA: TGTGCCAGTAGTTCACTAGCGGGAGGAACAGATACGCAGTATTTT; CDR3 protein: CASSSLAGGTDTQYF